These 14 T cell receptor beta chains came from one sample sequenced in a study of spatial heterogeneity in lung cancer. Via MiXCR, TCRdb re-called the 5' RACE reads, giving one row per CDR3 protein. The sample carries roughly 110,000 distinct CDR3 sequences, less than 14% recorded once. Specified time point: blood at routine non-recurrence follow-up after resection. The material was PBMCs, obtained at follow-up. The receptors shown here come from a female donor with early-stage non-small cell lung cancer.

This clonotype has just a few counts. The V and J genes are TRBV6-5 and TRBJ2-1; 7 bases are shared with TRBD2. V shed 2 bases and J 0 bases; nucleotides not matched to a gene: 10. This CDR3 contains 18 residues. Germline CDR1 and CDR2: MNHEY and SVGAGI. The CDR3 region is CASSYENLAGLSYNEQFF. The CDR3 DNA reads TGTGCCAGCAGTTACGAGAATTTAGCGGGTCTCTCCTACAATGAGCAGTTCTTC.

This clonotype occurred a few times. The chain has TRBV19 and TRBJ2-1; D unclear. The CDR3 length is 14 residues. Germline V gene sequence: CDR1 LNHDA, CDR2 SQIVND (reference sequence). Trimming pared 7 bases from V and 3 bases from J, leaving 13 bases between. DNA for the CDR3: TGTGCCAGTAAGGCGAGAGGCGGCTACAATGAGCAGTTCTTC. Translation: CASKARGGYNEQFF. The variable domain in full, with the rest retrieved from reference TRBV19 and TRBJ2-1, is DGGITQSPKYLFRKEGQNVTLSCEQNLNHDAMYWYRQDPGQGLRLIYYSQIVNDFQKGDIAEGYSVSREKKESFPLTVTSAQKNPTAFYLCASKARGGYNEQFFGPGTRLTVL.

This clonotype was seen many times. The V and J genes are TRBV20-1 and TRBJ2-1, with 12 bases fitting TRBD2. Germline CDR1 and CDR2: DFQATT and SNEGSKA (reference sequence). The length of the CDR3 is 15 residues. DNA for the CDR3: TGCAGCGCCACACCTAGCGGGAGGGGAAACAATGAGCAGTTCTTC. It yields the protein CSATPSGRGNNEQFF.

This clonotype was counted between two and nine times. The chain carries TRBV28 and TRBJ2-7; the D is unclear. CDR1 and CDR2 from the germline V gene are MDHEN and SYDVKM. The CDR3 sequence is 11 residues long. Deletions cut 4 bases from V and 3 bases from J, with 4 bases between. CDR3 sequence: CASSSDYEQYF. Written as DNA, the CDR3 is TGTGCCAGCAGTTCTGACTACGAGCAGTACTTC.

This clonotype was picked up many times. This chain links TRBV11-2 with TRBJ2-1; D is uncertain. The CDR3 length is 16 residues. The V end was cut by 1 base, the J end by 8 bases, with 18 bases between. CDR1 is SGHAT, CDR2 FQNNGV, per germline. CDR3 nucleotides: TGTGCCAGCAGCTTAGTTGACCTCAGCCCATGGGATGAGCAGTTCTTC. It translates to CASSLVDLSPWDEQFF.

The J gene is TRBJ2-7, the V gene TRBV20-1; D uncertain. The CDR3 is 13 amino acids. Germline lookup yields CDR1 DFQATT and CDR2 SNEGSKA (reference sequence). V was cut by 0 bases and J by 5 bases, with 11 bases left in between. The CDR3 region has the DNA TGCAGTGCTAGAGACCCTGTCACTCACGAGCAGTACGTC. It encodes CSARDPVTHEQYV.

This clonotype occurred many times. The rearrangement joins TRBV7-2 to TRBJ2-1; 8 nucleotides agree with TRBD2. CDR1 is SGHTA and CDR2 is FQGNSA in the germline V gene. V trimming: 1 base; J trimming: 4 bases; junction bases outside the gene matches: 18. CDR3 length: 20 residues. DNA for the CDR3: TGTGCCAGCAGCTTAGTTAGGTTCCGACAGGCCACTAGCGGTTACAATGAGCAGTTCTTC. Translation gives CASSLVRFRQATSGYNEQFF.

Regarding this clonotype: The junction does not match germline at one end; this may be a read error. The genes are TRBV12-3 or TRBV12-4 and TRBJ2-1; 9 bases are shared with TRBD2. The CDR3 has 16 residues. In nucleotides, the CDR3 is TGTGTCAGCATTTACCGCCTAGCGGGACGGTCGGATGAGCAGTTCTTC. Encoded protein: CVSIYRLAGRSDEQFF.

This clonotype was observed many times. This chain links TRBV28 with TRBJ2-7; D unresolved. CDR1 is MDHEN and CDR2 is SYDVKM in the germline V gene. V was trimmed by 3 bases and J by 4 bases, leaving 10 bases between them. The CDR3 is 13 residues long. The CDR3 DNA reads TGTGCCAGCAGTTTCTCAAACGGATACGAGCAGTACGTC. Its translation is CASSFSNGYEQYV.

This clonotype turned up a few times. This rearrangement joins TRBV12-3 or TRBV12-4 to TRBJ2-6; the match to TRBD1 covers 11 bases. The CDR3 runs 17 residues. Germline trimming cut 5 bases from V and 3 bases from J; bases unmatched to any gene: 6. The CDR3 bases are TGTGCCAGCAGTAAAGGACAGGGGGCGGTTGGGGCCAACGTCCTGACTTTC. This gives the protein CASSKGQGAVGANVLTF.

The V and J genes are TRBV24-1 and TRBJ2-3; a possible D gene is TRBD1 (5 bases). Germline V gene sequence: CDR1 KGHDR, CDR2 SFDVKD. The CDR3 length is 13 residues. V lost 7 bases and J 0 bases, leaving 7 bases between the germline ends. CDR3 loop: CATRAGSTDTQYF. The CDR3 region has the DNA TGTGCCACCAGGGCAGGGAGCACAGATACGCAGTATTTT.

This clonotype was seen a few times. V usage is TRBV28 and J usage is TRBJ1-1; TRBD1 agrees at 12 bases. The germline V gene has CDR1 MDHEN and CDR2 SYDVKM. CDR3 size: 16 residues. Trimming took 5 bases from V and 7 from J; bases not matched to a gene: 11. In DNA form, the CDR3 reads TGTGCCAGCAGTGGCCGCCGGGACAGGGGGCGCGGTGAAGCTTTCTTT. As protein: CASSGRRDRGRGEAFF. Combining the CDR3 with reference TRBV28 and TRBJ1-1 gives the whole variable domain DVKVTQSSRYLVKRTGEKVFLECVQDMDHENMFWYRQDPGLGLRLIYFSYDVKMKEKGDIPEGYSVSREKKERFSLILESASTNQTSMYLCASSGRRDRGRGEAFFGQGTRLTVV.

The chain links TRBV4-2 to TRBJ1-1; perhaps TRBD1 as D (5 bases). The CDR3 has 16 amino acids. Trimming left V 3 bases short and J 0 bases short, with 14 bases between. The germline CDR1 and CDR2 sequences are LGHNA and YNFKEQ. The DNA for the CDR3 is TGTGCCAGCAGCCACCTTGGTGGGGGGGTGAACACTGAAGCTTTCTTT. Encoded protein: CASSHLGGGVNTEAFF.

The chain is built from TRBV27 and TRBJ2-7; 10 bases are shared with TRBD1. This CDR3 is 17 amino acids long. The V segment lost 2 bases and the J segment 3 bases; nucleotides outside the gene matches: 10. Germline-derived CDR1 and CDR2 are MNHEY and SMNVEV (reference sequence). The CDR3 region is CASSLKGTGDWDYEQYF. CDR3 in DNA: TGTGCCAGCAGTTTAAAAGGGACAGGGGATTGGGACTACGAGCAGTACTTC.